The clone carrying this TCR beta chain turned up a few times. Its target is unknown. This sample is part of a study of neurological immune-mediated disorders. Overall study: For the approximately 35 multiple sclerosis patients, the disease was relapsing-remitting in 31 and secondary progressive in 3.

From germline, CDR1 is SGHTA and CDR2 FQGTGA. The CDR3 sequence is 19 residues long. Germline trimming cut 1 base from V and 0 bases from J; bases unmatched to any gene: 11. The method for making cDNA was 5'RACE, and it used 10-nucleotide random UMIs. TCRdb processed the 5' RACE reads anew with MiXCR; each CDR3 protein has one entry. The sample holds 40,000 to 50,000 distinct CDR3 sequences; 2.5% are singletons and the top ten take approximately 12%. Study results and limitations: HTLV-1-associated myelopathy had the most TCR clonal expansion, and multiple sclerosis had the least, less than healthy controls.

The receptor's source is a man younger than 40 with multiple sclerosis. The sequenced sample consisted of PBMCs. The chain combines TRBV7-3 with TRBJ2-7; 11 positions match TRBD2. DNA of the CDR3: TGTGCCAGCAGCTTAAAAGGAAAGACTAGCGGGAAACCCTCCTACGAGCAGTACTTC. It codes for CASSLKGKTSGKPSYEQYF.